These 7 T cell receptor beta chains came from one sample sequenced in a study of blood T cells in healthy people across ages. A second roughly 6 to 11 cycle PCR used barcoded and J-beta primers. TCRdb re-derived calls from the 5' RACE reads in MiXCR, one entry per CDR3 protein. This sample has some 1.4 million distinct CDR3 sequences, with 42% found just once. Sequencing was done on a sample of blood. These receptor sequences come from a woman younger than 30 in good health.

The J gene is TRBJ1-1, the V gene TRBV20-1, with D unclear. Trimming removed 6 bases from V and 3 bases from J, with 8 bases in between. CDR3 length: 11 amino acids. Germline V gene data show CDR1 as DFQATT and CDR2 as SNEGSKA (reference sequence). In nucleotides, the CDR3 is TGCAGTGCCCCGGTCGACACTGAAGCTTTCTTT. The encoded protein is CSAPVDTEAFF.

The rearrangement uses TRBV27 and TRBJ2-7, with D possibly matching TRBD2 (5 bases). The CDR3 length is 18 residues. CDR1 MNHEY and CDR2 SMNVEV come from the germline V gene (reference sequence). The V gene lost 4 bases and the J gene lost 3 bases, with 25 bases spanning the gap. CDR3 in DNA: TGTGCCAGCAGTTCCCCGGAGGAACCTAGCAGAGGAATCTACGAGCAGTACTTC. Its protein is CASSSPEEPSRGIYEQYF.

The chain recombines TRBV6-1 with TRBJ2-1, with no clear D. The DNA matches TRBJ2-7 better at its end, which makes the J call doubtful. Germline CDR1 MNHNS, CDR2 SASEGT. There are 14 residues in the CDR3. The CDR3 region has the DNA TGTGCCAGCAGTCAACACCTAGGCCCCAATGAGCAGTACTTC. This translates into CASSQHLGPNEQYF.

This clonotype was counted a few times. V gene TRBV20-1 combines with J gene TRBJ2-7; 9 bases fit TRBD1. The CDR3 contains 14 residues. Losses at the gene ends were 3 bases for V and 5 bases for J; bases not matched to a gene: 8. CDR1 is DFQATT and CDR2 is SNEGSKA in the germline V gene (reference sequence). The DNA for the CDR3 is TGCAGTGCTAGCGGCGGGACAGGGCACAACGAGCAGTACTTC. This gives the protein CSASGGTGHNEQYF.

This clonotype showed up just a few times. This rearrangement joins TRBV6-2 or TRBV6-3 to TRBJ2-1, with D perhaps TRBD2 (7 bases). The germline V gene encodes CDR1 MNHEY and CDR2 SVGEGT. CDR3 length: 15 amino acids. The germline V and J ends were trimmed by 8 bases and 8 bases, with 22 bases remaining between them. Written as DNA, the CDR3 is TGTGCCAGCCTTAGACGGGGGGCCGCATCAGATGAGCAGTTCTTC. It encodes CASLRRGAASDEQFF.

The chain recombines TRBV6-2 or TRBV6-3 with TRBJ2-3; 7 bases agree with TRBD2. The CDR3 extends over 17 amino acids. Unmatched junction bases numbered 12, after V lost 5 bases and J lost 1 base. CDR1 MNHEY and CDR2 SVGEGT come from the germline V gene. The CDR3 loop is CASSPKEREGGTDTQYF. CDR3 nucleotide sequence: TGTGCCAGCAGTCCAAAGGAGCGGGAAGGTGGCACAGATACGCAGTATTTT.

This clonotype appeared a few times. The rearrangement links TRBV10-3 to TRBJ2-5, with TRBD2 matching over 10 bases. The CDR3 runs 17 residues. J was trimmed by 3 bases and V by 0 bases; bases with no gene match: 7. Germline V gene data show CDR1 as ENHRY and CDR2 as SYGVKD. CDR3 sequence reads: CAISESTSGRVKETQYF. CDR3 in DNA: TGTGCCATCAGTGAGTCGACCAGCGGGAGGGTAAAAGAGACCCAGTACTTC.